This record covers a single T cell receptor (beta chain). No antigen is known for it. The data originate from a study of human CD8 memory T cell subsets. The authors made TCR beta libraries using UMI-labeled 5' RACE. In the original processing: Whatever TCR beta library was examined, it held from around 3,000 up to about 18,000 functional CDR3 beta clonotypes. TCRdb reprocessed the 5' RACE reads; each CDR3 protein has one entry and no DNA is given. TCRdb's processing, not the study's, gives the V and J calls here. The sample totals approximately 12,000 distinct CDR3 sequences. Findings and limits, study-wide: In contrast to effector memory cells, stem-like memory and precursor exhausted T cells had similarly high diversity. Compared with precursor exhausted T cells, stem-like memory T cells were suggested by Chao1 estimates to be more diverse.

Germline CDR1 is LGHNT and CDR2 is FRNRAP. CDR3 length equals 16 residues. The chain carries TRBV12-5 and TRBJ2-7; TCRdb indicates TRBD1, and absent DNA this call remains unverified. Input material: CD8+ T cells from PBMCs. The TCR sequence derives from a human donor in good health. The CDR3: CASGLAPDGQGYEQYF.